This T cell receptor (beta chain) was sequenced in a study of CD4+ T cells in melanoma. Generated by immunoSEQ multiplex PCR, the TCRdb table keeps only in-frame clones and is missing some. The repertoire has 50,000 to 60,000 clones, roughly two thirds of them found once; the top ten carry about 5%. Overall study results and limits: Reportedly, melanoma neoantigen-specific CD4+ T cells showed varied differentiation states. A reported correlation linked neoantigen-specific CD4+ T cells to CD8+, macrophage and B cell function.

V was cut by 2 bases and J by 9 bases, with 13 bases left in between. The CDR3 totals 14 residues. Per germline, CDR1 ENHRY and CDR2 SYGVKD. Remarks on this clone: Its antigen is unknown.

The TCR originated in a human donor with melanoma. V usage is TRBV10-3 and J usage is TRBJ2-2; weak D call: TRBD1 (5 bases). Sequences were obtained from tumor tissue. The CDR3 reads CAISEGPLGRELFF. The CDR3 DNA is TGTGCCATCAGTGAGGGGCCGTTGGGGCGGGAGCTGTTTTTT.